The 15 T cell receptor beta chains below come from one sample, sequenced in a study of T cell clones after liver transplantation. Some clones are missing from TCRdb's copy, which holds only in-frame ones; the method was immunoSEQ multiplex PCR. The profile covers about 15,000 clones, with roughly 84% appearing a single time and 28% taken by the ten largest. Sequencing was performed on CD8+ T cells from blood, taken around 44 months after liver transplant. Every receptor here comes from a human patient who received a liver transplant. Some T cells here may be from the graft donor.

CDR3 amino acids: CASSSPTETLGYTF. The DNA for the CDR3 is TGTGCCAGCAGTTCCCCGACCGAAACGCTAGGCTACACCTTC. The chain couples TRBV6-5 to TRBJ1-2, with D unresolved. Between the trimmed V and J ends, which lost 4 bases and 8 bases, there was a span of 17 bases. CDR3 length: 14 amino acids. The germline gives CDR1 MNHEY, CDR2 SVGAGI.

This rearrangement joins TRBV4-1 to TRBJ1-4; D gene ambiguous. Trimming removed 1 base at V and 8 bases at J, with 20 bases between. CDR1 and CDR2 from the germline V gene are MGHRA and YSYEKL. The CDR3 is 17 residues long. CDR3: CASSQGPRARNGEKLFF. Here the CDR3 DNA reads TGCGCCAGCAGCCAAGGGCCCCGGGCCCGAAACGGAGAAAAACTGTTTTTT.

The chain recombines TRBV7-2 with TRBJ1-1; D is unclear. The CDR3 spans 10 residues. V gave up 3 bases and J gave up 11 bases, with 7 bases separating them. Germline CDR1 reads SGHTA; CDR2 reads FQGNSA. As DNA, the CDR3 is TGTGCCAGCAGCTTGGGGAGGGCTTTCTTT. As protein: CASSLGRAFF. The entire variable domain, with the rest obtained from reference TRBV7-2 and TRBJ1-1, is as follows: GAGVSQSPSNKVTEKGKDVELRCDPISGHTALYWYRQSLGQGLEFLIYFQGNSAPDKSGLPSDRFSAERTGGSVSTLTIQRTQQEDSAVYLCASSLGRAFFGQGTRLTVV.

The V gene is TRBV28, the J gene TRBJ2-1; no clear D. V was clipped by 5 bases and J by 4 bases, with 9 bases between them. In germline, CDR1 is MDHEN, CDR2 SYDVKM. The CDR3 has 13 residues. The CDR3: CASSPLDYNEQFF. The CDR3 bases are TGTGCCAGCAGTCCCCTGGATTACAATGAGCAGTTCTTC.

The V call is TRBV9, the J call TRBJ2-7; TRBD1 agrees at 8 bases. Looked up from germline, CDR1 is SGDLS and CDR2 is YYNGEE. The CDR3 extends over 13 amino acids. The V gene end was trimmed by 2 bases and the J gene end by 4 bases; junction bases not matched to a gene: 2. The CDR3 DNA follows: TGTGCCAGCAGCGTCACAGGGGGGTACGAGCAGTACTTC. Protein product: CASSVTGGYEQYF.

This chain joins TRBV5-4 and TRBJ2-2, with D perhaps TRBD1 (5 bases). CDR3 length equals 13 residues. The ends were cut back, 4 bases at V and 7 bases at J, with 11 bases in the middle. Germline CDR1 is SGHNT and CDR2 is YYREEE (reference sequence). The CDR3 nucleotides are TGTGCCAGCAGCGAAGGGGTTGACGGGGAGCTGTTTTTT. Amino acids: CASSEGVDGELFF. Variable domain in full (rest from reference TRBV5-4 and TRBJ2-2): ETGVTQSPTHLIKTRGQQVTLRCSSQSGHNTVSWYQQALGQGPQFIFQYYREEENGRGNFPPRFSGLQFPNYSSELNVNALELDDSALYLCASSEGVDGELFFGEGSRLTVL.

The chain carries TRBV27 and TRBJ2-3; D remains unclear. The germline gives CDR1 MNHEY, CDR2 SMNVEV (reference sequence). Trimming shortened V by 4 bases and J by 4 bases, and 15 bases separated the two germline ends. The CDR3 contains 15 residues. The CDR3 here is CASSSILRGADTQYF. CDR3 nucleotides: TGTGCCAGCAGTTCGATCCTGAGAGGAGCAGATACGCAGTATTTT.

V gene TRBV5-8 combines with J gene TRBJ1-1; TRBD1 aligns across 10 bases. V lost 4 bases to trimming and J lost 5 bases; unmatched junction nucleotides: 8. The CDR3 sequence is 15 residues long. Looked up from germline, CDR1 is SGHTS and CDR2 is YDEGEE. The CDR3 nucleotides are TGTGCCAGCAGCACGGGACAGGGGTTCCGGACTGAAGCTTTCTTT. It yields the protein CASSTGQGFRTEAFF. The full variable domain, in which reference TRBV5-8 and TRBJ1-1 provide the parts outside the CDR3, is EAGVTQSPTHLIKTRGQQATLRCSPISGHTSVYWYQQALGLGLQFLLWYDEGEERNRGNFPPRFSGRQFPNYSSELNVNALELEDSALYLCASSTGQGFRTEAFFGQGTRLTVV.

V gene TRBV7-3 combines with J gene TRBJ1-1, with D possibly being TRBD1 (6 bases). Trimming shortened V by 5 bases and J by 4 bases, and 14 bases separated the two germline ends. Germline V CDR1 and CDR2: SGHTA, FQGTGA. The CDR3 is made up of 14 amino acids. The DNA for the CDR3 is TGTGCCAGCAGCATGGGACACCCAGGCACTGAAGCTTTCTTT. It specifies CASSMGHPGTEAFF.

V and J are TRBV13 and TRBJ2-5, with 11 bases aligning to TRBD2. The V gene end was trimmed by 3 bases and the J gene end by 3 bases; junction bases not matched to a gene: 0. The CDR3 runs 14 residues. CDR1 is PRHDT, CDR2 FYEKMQ, per germline (reference sequence). This CDR3 is CASSLGLAEETQYF. CDR3 DNA sequence: TGTGCCAGCAGCTTGGGACTAGCGGAAGAGACCCAGTACTTC. The entire variable domain, with the rest obtained from reference TRBV13 and TRBJ2-5, is as follows: AAGVIQSPRHLIKEKRETATLKCYPIPRHDTVYWYQQGPGQDPQFLISFYEKMQSDKGSIPDRFSAQQFSDYHSELNMSSLELGDSALYFCASSLGLAEETQYFGPGTRLLVL.

The rearrangement joins TRBV29-1 to TRBJ1-3; D is unclear. The CDR3 covers 13 residues. V lost 5 bases, J lost 4 bases, and 12 bases lay in between. Germline V gene lookup returns CDR1 SQVTM and CDR2 ANQGSEA. CDR3 protein: CSVLWDKGNTIYF. The CDR3 DNA reads TGCAGCGTTCTGTGGGATAAAGGAAACACCATATATTTT.

This rearrangement joins TRBV6-5 to TRBJ2-1; 10 bases map to TRBD1. V lost 4 bases to trimming and J lost 8 bases; unmatched junction nucleotides: 5. The V gene's germline CDR1 is MNHEY and CDR2 SVGAGI. This CDR3 has 14 amino acids. CDR3 nucleotide sequence: TGTGCCAGCAGTTGGGGACAGGGGCTACATGAGCAGTTCTTC. It codes for CASSWGQGLHEQFF.

The chain has TRBV5-4 and TRBJ1-1; unclear D gene. Germline V lookup: CDR1 SGHNT, CDR2 YYREEE (reference sequence). Between the trimmed V and J ends, which lost 0 bases and 4 bases, there was a span of 7 bases. The CDR3 extends over 13 amino acids. The CDR3 here is CASSLDTVTEAFF. In DNA, the CDR3 is TGTGCCAGCAGCTTGGATACAGTCACTGAAGCTTTCTTT.

This rearrangement joins TRBV27 to TRBJ2-2; no reliable D call. The CDR3 spans 12 residues. The V gene lost 8 bases and the J gene lost 3 bases, with 7 bases spanning the gap. Per germline, CDR1 MNHEY and CDR2 SMNVEV (reference sequence). CDR3 residues: CASFTDTGELFF. CDR3 DNA: TGTGCCAGCTTCACGGACACCGGGGAGCTGTTTTTT.

The gene calls are TRBV27 and TRBJ1-5; 7 nucleotides line up with TRBD1. The junction had 5 bases not matched to a gene; V was cut back by 5 bases and J by 4 bases. The CDR3 has 14 residues. CDR1 is MNHEY, CDR2 SMNVEV, per germline (reference sequence). The chain's CDR3 is CASSPGTVNQPQHF. The CDR3 DNA reads as TGTGCCAGCAGTCCAGGGACAGTTAATCAGCCCCAGCATTTT.